This T cell receptor (beta chain) emerged from a study of blood T cell repertoires in COVID-19. Germline V CDR1 and CDR2: SGHNT, YYREEE (reference sequence). The length of the CDR3 is 15 residues. The germline V and J ends were trimmed by 3 bases and 0 bases, with 10 bases remaining between them. Authors' methods: Reference gene primers were amplified, and this amplification served to estimate nucleated cell counts. Sequencing was performed with immunoSEQ multiplex PCR; in TCRdb, only in-frame clones are kept and a portion is missing. V, J and clone size are taken as reported in that table, and D and trimming were inferred from the DNA itself. Here the sample spans approximately 130,000 clones, just over 75% being singletons.

The rearrangement uses TRBV5-4 and TRBJ1-3; D gene unclear. The material sequenced was peripheral blood. The TCR originated in a human donor in a cohort sampled during active COVID-19. CDR3 bases: TGTGCCAGCAGCTCCACAGCCAGCTCTGGAAACACCATATATTTT. Translation: CASSSTASSGNTIYF.